This record looks at one T cell receptor (beta chain) sequence and its context. The sample comes from a study of cytomegalovirus exposure and HLA in healthy donors. Donors came from a validation cohort of some 130 subjects, distinct from the first 666-subject cohort. The protocol was immunoSEQ multiplex PCR, while the TCRdb copy is restricted to in-frame clones and leaves out a portion. This sample has approximately 200,000 clones; roughly 82% occur once, and the top ten carry about an eighth. This CDR3 is 15 amino acids long. Germline assignment: CDR1 SEHNR and CDR2 FQNEAQ (reference sequence). V was trimmed by 3 bases and J by 0 bases, leaving 11 bases between them.

This TCR was sampled from a woman aged 25 to 39 in good health and CMV-seropositive. The chain has TRBV7-9 and TRBJ2-5, with a tentative D call TRBD2 (5 bases). The sequenced sample was PBMCs. The CDR3 is CASSFREPYQETQYF. In nucleotides, the CDR3 is TGTGCCAGCAGCTTTAGGGAGCCGTACCAAGAGACCCAGTACTTC.